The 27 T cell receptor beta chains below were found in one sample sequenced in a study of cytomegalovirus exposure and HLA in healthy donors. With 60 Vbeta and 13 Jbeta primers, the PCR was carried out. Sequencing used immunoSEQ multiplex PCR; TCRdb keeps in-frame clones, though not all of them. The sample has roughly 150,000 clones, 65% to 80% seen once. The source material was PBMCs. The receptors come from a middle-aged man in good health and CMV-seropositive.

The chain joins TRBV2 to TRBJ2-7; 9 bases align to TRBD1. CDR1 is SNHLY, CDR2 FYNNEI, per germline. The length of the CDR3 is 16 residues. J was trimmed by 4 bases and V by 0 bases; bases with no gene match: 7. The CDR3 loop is CASSEAETGGVYEQYF. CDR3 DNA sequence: TGTGCCAGCAGTGAAGCGGAGACAGGGGGTGTGTACGAGCAGTACTTC.

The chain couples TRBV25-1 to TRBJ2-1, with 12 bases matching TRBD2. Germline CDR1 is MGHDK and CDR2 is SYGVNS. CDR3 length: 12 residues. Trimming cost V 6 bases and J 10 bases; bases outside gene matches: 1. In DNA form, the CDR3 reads TGTGCCAGCAGGGGACTAGCGGGCGAGCAGTTCTTC. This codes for CASRGLAGEQFF.

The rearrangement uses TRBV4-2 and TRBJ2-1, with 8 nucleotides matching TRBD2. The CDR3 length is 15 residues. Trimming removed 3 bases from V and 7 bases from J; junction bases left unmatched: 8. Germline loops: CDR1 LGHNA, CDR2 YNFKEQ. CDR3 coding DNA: TGTGCCAGCAGCCATCCCGGGGGGGGGATGAATGAGCAGTTCTTC. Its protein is CASSHPGGGMNEQFF.

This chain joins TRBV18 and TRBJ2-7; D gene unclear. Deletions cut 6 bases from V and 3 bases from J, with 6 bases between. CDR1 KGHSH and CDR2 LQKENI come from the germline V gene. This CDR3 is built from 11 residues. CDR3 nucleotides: TGTGCCAGCTCTCCTAACTACGAGCAGTACTTC. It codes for CASSPNYEQYF. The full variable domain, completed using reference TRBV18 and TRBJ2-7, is NAGVMQNPRHLVRRRGQEARLRCSPMKGHSHVYWYRQLPEEGLKFMVYLQKENIIDESGMPKERFSAEFPKEGPSILRIQQVVRGDSAAYFCASSPNYEQYFGPGTRLTVT.

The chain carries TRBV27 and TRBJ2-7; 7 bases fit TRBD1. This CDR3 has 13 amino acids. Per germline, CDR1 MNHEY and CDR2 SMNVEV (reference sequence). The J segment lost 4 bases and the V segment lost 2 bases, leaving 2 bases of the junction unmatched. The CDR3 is CASSLATGYEQYF. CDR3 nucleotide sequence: TGTGCCAGCAGTTTAGCGACAGGGTACGAGCAGTACTTC.

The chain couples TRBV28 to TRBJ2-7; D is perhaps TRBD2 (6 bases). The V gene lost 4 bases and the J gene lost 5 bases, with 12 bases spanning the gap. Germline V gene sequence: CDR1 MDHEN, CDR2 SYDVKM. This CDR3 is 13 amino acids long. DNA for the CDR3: TGTGCCAGCAGTTGGCGGGATAGAAACGAGCAGTACTTC. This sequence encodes CASSWRDRNEQYF. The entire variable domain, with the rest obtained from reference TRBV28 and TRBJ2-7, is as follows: DVKVTQSSRYLVKRTGEKVFLECVQDMDHENMFWYRQDPGLGLRLIYFSYDVKMKEKGDIPEGYSVSREKKERFSLILESASTNQTSMYLCASSWRDRNEQYFGPGTRLTVT.

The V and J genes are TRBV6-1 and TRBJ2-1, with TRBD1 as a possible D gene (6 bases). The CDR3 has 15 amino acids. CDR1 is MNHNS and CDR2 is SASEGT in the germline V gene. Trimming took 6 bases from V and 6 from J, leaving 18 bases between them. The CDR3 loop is CASRETGQGTNEQFF. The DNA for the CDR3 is TGTGCCAGCAGAGAAACAGGGCAGGGGACCAATGAGCAGTTCTTC.

This chain's CDR3 is CASSLRDRGAEAFF. CDR3 in DNA: TGTGCCAGTAGTCTCAGGGACAGGGGTGCTGAAGCTTTCTTT. The rearrangement uses TRBV19 and TRBJ1-1; TRBD1 matches 10 bases. V lost 5 bases to trimming and J lost 6 bases; unmatched junction nucleotides: 6. This CDR3 comprises 14 residues. Germline CDR1 LNHDA, CDR2 SQIVND (reference sequence).

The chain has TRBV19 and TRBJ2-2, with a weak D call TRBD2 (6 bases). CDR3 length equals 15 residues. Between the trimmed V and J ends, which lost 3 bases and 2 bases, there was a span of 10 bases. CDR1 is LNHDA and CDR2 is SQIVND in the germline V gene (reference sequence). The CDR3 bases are TGTGCCAGTAGTATCGGAGGGACCAACACCGGGGAGCTGTTTTTT. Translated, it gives CASSIGGTNTGELFF.

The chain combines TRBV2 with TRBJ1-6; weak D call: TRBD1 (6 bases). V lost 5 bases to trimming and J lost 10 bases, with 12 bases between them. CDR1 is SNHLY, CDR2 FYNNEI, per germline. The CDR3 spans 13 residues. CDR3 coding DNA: TGTGCCAGCAGTTTGACAGGCGGATCACCCCTCCACTTT. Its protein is CASSLTGGSPLHF.

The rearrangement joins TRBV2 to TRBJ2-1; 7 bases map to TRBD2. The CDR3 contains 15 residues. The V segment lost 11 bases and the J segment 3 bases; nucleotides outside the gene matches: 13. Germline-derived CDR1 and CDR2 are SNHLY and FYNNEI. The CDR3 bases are TGTGCCTCGAGCGGCGGGAGTCACGTCTACAATGAGCAGTTCTTC. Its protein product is CASSGGSHVYNEQFF.

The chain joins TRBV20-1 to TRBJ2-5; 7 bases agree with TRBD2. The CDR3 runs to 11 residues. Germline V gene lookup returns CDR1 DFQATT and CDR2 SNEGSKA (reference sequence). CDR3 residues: CSARGGETQYF. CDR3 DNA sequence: TGCAGCGCCCGGGGAGGGGAGACCCAGTACTTC.

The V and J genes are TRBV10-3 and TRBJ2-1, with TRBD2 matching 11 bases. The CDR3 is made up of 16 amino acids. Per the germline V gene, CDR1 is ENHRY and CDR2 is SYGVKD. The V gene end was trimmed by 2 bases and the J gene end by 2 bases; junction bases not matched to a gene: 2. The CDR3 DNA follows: TGTGCCATCAGTGAGGGGACTAGCGGACCCTACAATGAGCAGTTCTTC. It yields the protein CAISEGTSGPYNEQFF.

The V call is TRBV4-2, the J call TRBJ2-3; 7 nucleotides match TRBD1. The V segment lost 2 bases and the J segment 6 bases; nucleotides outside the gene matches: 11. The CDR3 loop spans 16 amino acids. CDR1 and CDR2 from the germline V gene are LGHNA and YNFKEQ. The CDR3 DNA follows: TGTGCCAGCAGCCAAATATCCGGGACAGCTTTGGATACGCAGTATTTT. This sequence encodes CASSQISGTALDTQYF.

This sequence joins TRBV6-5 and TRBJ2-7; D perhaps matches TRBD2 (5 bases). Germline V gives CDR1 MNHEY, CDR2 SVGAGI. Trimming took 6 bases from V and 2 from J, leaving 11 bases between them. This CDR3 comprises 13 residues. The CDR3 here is CASSRPGAYEQYF. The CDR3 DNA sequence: TGTGCCAGCAGCCGGCCCGGGGCCTACGAGCAGTACTTC.

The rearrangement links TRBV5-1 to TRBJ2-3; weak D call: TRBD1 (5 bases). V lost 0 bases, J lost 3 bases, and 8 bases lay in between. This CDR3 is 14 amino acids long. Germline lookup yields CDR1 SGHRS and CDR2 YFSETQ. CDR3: CASSLAAGTDTQYF. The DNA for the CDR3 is TGCGCCAGCAGCTTGGCCGCAGGGACAGATACGCAGTATTTT. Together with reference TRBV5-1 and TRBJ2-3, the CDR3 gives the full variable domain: KAGVTQTPRYLIKTRGQQVTLSCSPISGHRSVSWYQQTPGQGLQFLFEYFSETQRNKGNFPGRFSGRQFSNSRSEMNVSTLELGDSALYLCASSLAAGTDTQYFGPGTRLTVL.

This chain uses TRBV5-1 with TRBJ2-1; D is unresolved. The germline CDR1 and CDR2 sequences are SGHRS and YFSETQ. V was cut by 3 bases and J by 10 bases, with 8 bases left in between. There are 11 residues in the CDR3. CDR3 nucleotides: TGCGCCAGCAGCTCCCAGGAAGAGCAGTTCTTC. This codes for CASSSQEEQFF. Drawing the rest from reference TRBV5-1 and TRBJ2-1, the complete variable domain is KAGVTQTPRYLIKTRGQQVTLSCSPISGHRSVSWYQQTPGQGLQFLFEYFSETQRNKGNFPGRFSGRQFSNSRSEMNVSTLELGDSALYLCASSSQEEQFFGPGTRLTVL.

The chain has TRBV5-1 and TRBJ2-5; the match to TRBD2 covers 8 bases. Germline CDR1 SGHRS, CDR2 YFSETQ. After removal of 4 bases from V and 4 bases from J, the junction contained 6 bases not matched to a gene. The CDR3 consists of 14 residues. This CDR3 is CASSGGRLGETQYF. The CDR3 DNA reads TGCGCCAGCAGCGGCGGGAGGCTGGGAGAGACCCAGTACTTC.

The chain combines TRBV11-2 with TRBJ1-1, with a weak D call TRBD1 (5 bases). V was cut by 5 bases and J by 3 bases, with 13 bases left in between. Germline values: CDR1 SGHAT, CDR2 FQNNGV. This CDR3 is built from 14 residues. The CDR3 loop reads CASSRGGVYTEAFF. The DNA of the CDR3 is TGTGCCAGCAGCCGCGGGGGGGTCTACACTGAAGCTTTCTTT.

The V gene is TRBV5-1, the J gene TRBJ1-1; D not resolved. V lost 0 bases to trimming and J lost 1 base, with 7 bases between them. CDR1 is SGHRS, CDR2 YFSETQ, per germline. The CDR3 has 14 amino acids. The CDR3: CASSLDSKNTEAFF. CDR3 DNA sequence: TGCGCCAGCAGCTTGGACAGTAAGAACACTGAAGCTTTCTTT.

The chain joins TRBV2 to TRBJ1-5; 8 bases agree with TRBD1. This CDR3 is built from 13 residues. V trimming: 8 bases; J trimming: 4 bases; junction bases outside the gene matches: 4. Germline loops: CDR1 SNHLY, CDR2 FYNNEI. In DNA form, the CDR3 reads TGTGCCAGCCACAGGGGGGCTAATCAGCCCCAGCATTTT. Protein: CASHRGANQPQHF. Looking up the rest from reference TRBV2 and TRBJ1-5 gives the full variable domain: EPEVTQTPSHQVTQMGQEVILRCVPISNHLYFYWYRQILGQKVEFLVSFYNNEISEKSEIFDDQFSVERPDGSNFTLKIRSTKLEDSAMYFCASHRGANQPQHFGDGTRLSIL.

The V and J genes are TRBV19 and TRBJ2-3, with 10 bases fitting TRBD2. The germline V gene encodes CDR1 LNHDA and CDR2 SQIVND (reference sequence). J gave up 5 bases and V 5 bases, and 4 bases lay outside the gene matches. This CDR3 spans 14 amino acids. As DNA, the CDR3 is TGTGCCAGTAGTGTCGGACTAGCGGTAGATACGCAGTATTTT. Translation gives CASSVGLAVDTQYF.

The CDR3 region is CASSPGDRVSEQYF. The CDR3 DNA reads TGCGCCAGCAGCCCGGGGGACAGGGTTTCCGAGCAGTACTTC. The rearrangement uses TRBV5-1 and TRBJ2-7; 9 nucleotides match TRBD1. J lost 6 bases, V lost 4 bases, and 8 bases had no gene match. This CDR3 contains 14 residues. Germline V gives CDR1 SGHRS, CDR2 YFSETQ. Full variable domain (outside the CDR3, taken from reference TRBV5-1 and TRBJ2-7): KAGVTQTPRYLIKTRGQQVTLSCSPISGHRSVSWYQQTPGQGLQFLFEYFSETQRNKGNFPGRFSGRQFSNSRSEMNVSTLELGDSALYLCASSPGDRVSEQYFGPGTRLTVT.

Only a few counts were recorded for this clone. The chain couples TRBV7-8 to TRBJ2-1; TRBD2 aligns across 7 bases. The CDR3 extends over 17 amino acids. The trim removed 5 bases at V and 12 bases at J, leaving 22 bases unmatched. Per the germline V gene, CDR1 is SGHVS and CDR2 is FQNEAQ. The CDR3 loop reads CASSPPLRERKKQAQFF. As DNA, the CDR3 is TGTGCCAGCAGCCCACCGCTGCGGGAGAGGAAGAAGCAGGCGCAGTTCTTC.

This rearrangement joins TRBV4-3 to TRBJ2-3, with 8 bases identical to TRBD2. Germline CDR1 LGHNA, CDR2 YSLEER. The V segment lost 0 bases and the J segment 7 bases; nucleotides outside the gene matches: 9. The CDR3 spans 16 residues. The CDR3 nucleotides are TGCGCCAGCAGCCAAGAGGCAGCGGGGGACGGATATACGCAGTATTTT. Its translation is CASSQEAAGDGYTQYF.

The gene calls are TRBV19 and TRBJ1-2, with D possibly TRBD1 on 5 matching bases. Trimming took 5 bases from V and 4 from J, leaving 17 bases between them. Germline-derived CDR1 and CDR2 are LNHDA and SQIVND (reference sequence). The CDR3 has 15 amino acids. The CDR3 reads CASSLTPQGGYGYTF. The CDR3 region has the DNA TGTGCCAGTAGTCTCACTCCCCAGGGAGGCTATGGCTACACCTTC.

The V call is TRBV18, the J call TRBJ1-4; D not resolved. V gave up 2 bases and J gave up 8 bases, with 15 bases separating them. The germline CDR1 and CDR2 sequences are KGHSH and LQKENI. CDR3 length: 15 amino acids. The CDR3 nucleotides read TGTGCCAGCTCACCAGAAGTACTTCCCGGGGAAAAACTGTTTTTT. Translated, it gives CASSPEVLPGEKLFF. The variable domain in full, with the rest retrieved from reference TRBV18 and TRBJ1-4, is NAGVMQNPRHLVRRRGQEARLRCSPMKGHSHVYWYRQLPEEGLKFMVYLQKENIIDESGMPKERFSAEFPKEGPSILRIQQVVRGDSAAYFCASSPEVLPGEKLFFGSGTQLSVL.